This TCR beta chain was captured in a study of spatial heterogeneity in lung cancer. The sample holds many counts of this clonotype. Time point meaning: blood at routine non-recurrence follow-up after resection. V shed 3 bases and J shed 4 bases, with 15 bases lying between them. CDR1 and CDR2 from the germline V gene are MNHEY and SMNVEV (reference sequence). The CDR3 spans 15 residues. TCRdb re-derived calls from the 5' RACE reads in MiXCR, one entry per CDR3 protein. The table has roughly 70,000 distinct CDR3 sequences, around 8.9% seen once. The sample here was PBMCs, taken at follow-up. This sequence was found in a female donor with early-stage non-small cell lung cancer. The rearrangement uses TRBV27 and TRBJ1-2, with D maybe TRBD1 (6 bases). The chain's CDR3 is CASSLAWQGLYGYTF. In DNA, the CDR3 is TGTGCCAGCAGTTTGGCCTGGCAGGGGCTCTATGGCTACACCTTC.